These T cell receptor beta chains were read from a single sample in a study of OX40 agonist ivuxolimab in advanced cancers. The repertoire was sequenced with immunoSEQ multiplex PCR; TCRdb's copy has only in-frame clones and lacks some. The data show roughly 24,000 clones, with roughly 84% seen just once and 15% to 20% held by the top ten. The sample was CD4+ or CD8+ T cells sorted from blood, taken in a trial of the OX40 agonist ivuxolimab. All receptors derive from an adult with an advanced solid tumor such as melanoma, head and neck, liver or kidney cancer. Both conserved end residues are part of each CDR3.

J: TRBJ2-3
V: TRBV11-2
CDR3: CAARLASTDTQYF

J: TRBJ1-2
V: TRBV10-2
CDR3: CASSERTGGADYGYTF

J: TRBJ2-7
V: TRBV11-3
CDR3: CASSSLAGGAYEQYF

J: TRBJ2-1
V: TRBV5-6
CDR3: CASSRAPGLAGGEQFF

J: TRBJ2-4
V: TRBV29-1
CDR3: CSAVSAVGKNIQYF

J: TRBJ2-1
V: TRBV5-1
CDR3: CASSLDLLSLAGGPGDEQFF

J: TRBJ2-2
V: TRBV19
CDR3: CASSTAGGLGTGELFF

J: TRBJ2-2
V: TRBV6-5
CDR3: CASISTGLTVGELFF

J: TRBJ2-3
V: TRBV2
CDR3: CASSSGRADTQYF

J: TRBJ2-2
V: TRBV5-1
CDR3: CASSLGTGPVELFF

J: TRBJ2-7
V: TRBV7-9
CDR3: CASSLGRVPPYEQYF

J: TRBJ1-1
V: TRBV2
CDR3: CASSPHRTEEAFF

J: TRBJ2-3
V: TRBV5-4
CDR3: CASSLATTRTTDTQYF

J: TRBJ1-3
V: TRBV29-1
CDR3: CSVESGLGNTIYF

J: TRBJ2-6
V: TRBV5-4
CDR3: CASSPSAGYGANVLTF

J: TRBJ1-1
V: TRBV7-9
CDR3: CAIPGLIEGSTEAFF

J: TRBJ1-4
V: TRBV15
CDR3: CATNRGQGEKLFF

J: TRBJ1-5
V: TRBV5-6
CDR3: CASSSRPGGLSQPQHF

J: TRBJ2-3
V: TRBV19
CDR3: CASSGSGRVDTQYF

J: TRBJ1-4
V: TRBV30
CDR3: CAWSHRGAREKLFF

J: TRBJ2-5
V: TRBV5-4
CDR3: CASSSRASGQETQYF

J: TRBJ1-2
V: TRBV5-4
CDR3: CASSYRDRGYYGYTF

J: TRBJ2-1
V: TRBV15
CDR3: CATSRAQKGVEQFF

J: TRBJ2-1
V: TRBV4-1
CDR3: CASSQASVQEQFF

J: TRBJ1-3
V: TRBV10-1
CDR3: CASTPEVGDPGNTIYF

J: TRBJ2-2
V: TRBV9
CDR3: CASSPPGHRTGELFF

J: TRBJ2-1
V: TRBV7-2
CDR3: CASSSPKGASYNEQFF

J: TRBJ2-6
V: TRBV7-9
CDR3: CASSLLRGQGAGANVLTF

J: TRBJ2-5
V: TRBV11-2
CDR3: CASTPASGKETQYF

J: TRBJ2-3
V: TRBV27
CDR3: CASSLTGGEVTDTQYF

J: TRBJ2-1
V: TRBV9
CDR3: CASSADGHNEQFF

J: TRBJ2-7
V: TRBV7-9
CDR3: CASSLSGVNYEQYF

J: TRBJ2-3
V: TRBV19
CDR3: CASRPEGDLGDTQYF

J: TRBJ2-7
V: TRBV7-2
CDR3: CASSPRTSYEQYF

J: TRBJ2-7
V: TRBV7-6
CDR3: CASSLDLYYEQYF

J: TRBJ2-7
V: TRBV5-4
CDR3: CASSRKGTSGSYEQYF

J: TRBJ1-2
V: TRBV7-8
CDR3: CASSRPANYGYTF

J: TRBJ2-2
V: TRBV19
CDR3: CASSMLAGKASGELFF

J: TRBJ2-7
V: TRBV12-2
CDR3: CASRRTPREQYF

J: TRBJ2-7
V: TRBV7-3
CDR3: CASSADSGLYEQYF

J: TRBJ2-1
V: TRBV6-6
CDR3: CASSYDRTSGGQFF

J: TRBJ2-1
V: TRBV7-2
CDR3: CASSLEGYGNEQFF

J: TRBJ2-7
V: TRBV29-1
CDR3: CSVQTGDEQYF

J: TRBJ2-7
V: TRBV5-4
CDR3: CASSSGREGDEQYF

J: TRBJ1-3
V: TRBV13
CDR3: CASSTEEPGQGGRNTIYF

J: TRBJ2-2
V: TRBV5-6
CDR3: CASSRLAGWSGELFF

J: TRBJ1-2
V: TRBV6-4
CDR3: CALRSETGGDGYTF

J: TRBJ2-5
V: TRBV2
CDR3: CASSEAETQYF

J: TRBJ1-4
V: TRBV5-1
CDR3: CASSAETGGGGEKLFF

J: TRBJ1-6
V: TRBV10-2
CDR3: CASSDGTAVLLHF

J: TRBJ2-7
V: TRBV10-2
CDR3: CASSDQGRGSYEQYF

J: TRBJ2-2
V: TRBV11-1
CDR3: CASSLEAGTAGELFF

J: TRBJ2-5
V: TRBV9
CDR3: CASSVGLDFAGKGETQYF

J: TRBJ2-7
V: TRBV10-2
CDR3: CASSEPGTSGSNPYEQYF

J: TRBJ1-1
V: TRBV19
CDR3: CASKQGATDTEAFF

J: TRBJ1-2
V: TRBV10-3
CDR3: CAIPATGQPNYGYTF

J: TRBJ2-7
V: TRBV30
CDR3: CAWNKLGVLGEQYF

J: TRBJ2-3
V: TRBV11-2
CDR3: CASSSRTGNTDTQYF

J: TRBJ2-3
V: TRBV4-3
CDR3: CASSQDLGSRGGTQYF